This T cell receptor beta chain was captured by sequencing in a study of cytomegalovirus exposure and HLA in healthy donors. Germline V gives CDR1 SGHRS, CDR2 YFSETQ. The CDR3 contains 13 residues. Trimming removed 4 bases from V and 4 bases from J; junction bases left unmatched: 4. As to this clone: The antigen remains unidentified.

Study-wide findings and caveats: It was about 150 TCR beta chains that were listed as cytomegalovirus-associated. As was reported, the classifier diagnosed cytomegalovirus status with high specificity and sensitivity.

Generated by immunoSEQ multiplex PCR, the TCRdb table keeps only in-frame clones and is missing some. This sample carries some 170,000 clones, around nine tenths of them seen once, and the ten largest clones take approximately 1.4%. The sequence was obtained from a woman in her 30s in good health and CMV-seronegative. This sequence joins TRBV5-1 and TRBJ1-2; 7 nucleotides align to TRBD1. The sequencing sample was made of PBMCs. The CDR3 region has the DNA TGCGCCAGCAGCCCCGGACAGGCCTATGGCTACACCTTC. Translating it yields CASSPGQAYGYTF.